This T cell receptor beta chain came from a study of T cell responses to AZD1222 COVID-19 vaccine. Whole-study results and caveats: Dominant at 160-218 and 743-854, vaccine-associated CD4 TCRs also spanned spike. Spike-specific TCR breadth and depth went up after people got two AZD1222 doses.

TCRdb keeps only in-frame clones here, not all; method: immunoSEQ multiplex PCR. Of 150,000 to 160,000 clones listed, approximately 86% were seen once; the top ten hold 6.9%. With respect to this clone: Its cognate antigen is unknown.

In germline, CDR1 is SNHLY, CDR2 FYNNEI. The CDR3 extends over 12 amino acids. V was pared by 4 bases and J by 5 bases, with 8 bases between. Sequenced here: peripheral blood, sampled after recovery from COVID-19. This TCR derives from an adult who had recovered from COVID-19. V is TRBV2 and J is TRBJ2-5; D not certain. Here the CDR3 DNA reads TGTGCCAGCAGTGTAGAGGCCGAGACCCAGTACTTC. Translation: CASSVEAETQYF.